Listed below are T cell receptor beta chains from one sample, sequenced in a study of Ad26.COV2.S vaccination and SARS-CoV-2 variants. Sequencing used immunoSEQ multiplex PCR; TCRdb keeps in-frame clones, though not all of them. The repertoire holds nearly 400,000 clones, with over 75% as singletons. Sample: peripheral blood, taken in a trial of Ad26.COV2.S vaccine versus placebo. These receptors were collected from a person between 18 and 65 years old who received the Ad26.COV2.S COVID-19 vaccine or a placebo. CDR3s include the opening cysteine and the closing phenylalanine or tryptophan.

len: 13
v_gene: TRBV6-5
CDR3aa: CATKGGGDTEAFF

len: 13
v_gene: TRBV14
CDR3aa: CASSQQIQETQYF

len: 15
v_gene: TRBV10-3
CDR3aa: CATGLGGGNTGELFF

len: 12
v_gene: TRBV5-1
CDR3aa: CASSFNRYEQYF

len: 14
v_gene: TRBV5-1
CDR3aa: CASSLGGTRGELFF

len: 13
v_gene: TRBV12-3/TRBV12-4
CDR3aa: CASSKDRGEKLFF

len: 14
v_gene: TRBV11-2
CDR3aa: CASSSRVAKNIQYF

len: 15
v_gene: TRBV2
CDR3aa: CASSEYSGSYNEQFF

len: 15
v_gene: TRBV5-4
CDR3aa: CASSLGGSGRNEQFF

len: 12
v_gene: TRBV7-9
CDR3aa: CASSPGAYEQYF

len: 13
v_gene: TRBV5-4
CDR3aa: CASSRQISYEQYF

len: 15
v_gene: TRBV18
CDR3aa: CASSPTGTVYNEQFF

len: 13
v_gene: TRBV4-3
CDR3aa: CASSQPGYNEQFF

len: 16
v_gene: TRBV30
CDR3aa: CAWSVLAGTNTGELFF

len: 14
v_gene: TRBV28
CDR3aa: CASSSGLLTYEQYF

len: 13
v_gene: TRBV10-3
CDR3aa: CAITAAPDNEQFF

len: 16
v_gene: TRBV6-6
CDR3aa: CASSPGTGGFNYGYTF

len: 18
v_gene: TRBV18
CDR3aa: CASSPGLAGGPEIYEQYF

len: 13
v_gene: TRBV6-5
CDR3aa: CASSYWDNSPLHF

len: 15
v_gene: TRBV19
CDR3aa: CASSIGGTTNEKLFF

len: 13
v_gene: TRBV12-3/TRBV12-4
CDR3aa: CASSLWDGNEQFF

len: 14
v_gene: TRBV2
CDR3aa: CASSRTSGTDTQYF

len: 17
v_gene: TRBV30
CDR3aa: CAWSVPVGLAGGNEQFF